This paragraph covers one TCR beta chain sequence. This clonotype has a handful of counts. Its binding antigen is unknown. Base qualities are not at hand, and no much larger clone is one base apart. Counted from cysteine to phenylalanine, this CDR3 has 13 amino acids. The kept DNA is CDR3 alone, 39 bases in frame from the first base. Per the germline V gene (reference sequence), SEHNR is the CDR1 and FQNEAQ is the CDR2. Trimming at the junction amounts to 5 bases on V and 6 bases on J, and the germline ends lie 10 bases apart. The record originates from a study of regulatory T cells in long-lasting Graves disease (dated by TCRdb to about 2021). Regarding the study in general: Newly diagnosed Graves' disease patients had taken antithyroid drugs for less than 3 months. A total of around 35 samples underwent TCR sequencing: about 13 from persistent and about 20 from newly diagnosed Graves' disease patients. Patients with persistent Graves' disease were compared with patients with newly diagnosed Graves' disease using TCR sequencing and RNA sequencing of peripheral blood. The study took place in China and was registered as a clinical trial. What the authors observed across the whole study: Patients with persistent disease shared more public clonotypes (approximately 2,500) than newly diagnosed patients did (about 970). Persistent disease showed preferential use of TRBV28, TRBJ1-2 and TRBJ2-5, whereas newly diagnosed disease favored TRBV20-1 and TRBJ2-1. Sequencing and analysis were limited to the TCR beta chain. The authors noted that the small sample size was a limitation that may lower accuracy. The study examined only peripheral blood because the primary lesion, thyroid tissue, could not be accessed. Lower TCR Shannon entropy and fewer highly expanded clones were observed in persistent Graves' disease patients than in newly diagnosed patients, which suggested clonal expansion.

Library construction relied on multiplex PCR. Sequencing was carried out with an Illumina HiSeq 4000. TCR beta libraries were built with iRepertoire HTBI primers and Arm-PCR amplification of CDR3 regions. Before sequencing, the PCR products underwent gel purification. The published analysis was carried out like this. Gene usage analysis of CDR3 amino acid clonotypes relied on the roughly 67 TRBV and 12 to 15 TRBJ segments identified across samples. Filtered high-quality paired reads were merged into contigs using COPE and FqMerger. BLAST was used to align contigs to IMGT TRBV, TRBD and TRBJ reference genes, and CDR3 was defined according to IMGT. Clonotypes above 0.1% frequency were classified as highly expanded clones. Shannon entropy was used to measure repertoire diversity, and the Gini coefficient was used to measure V-J evenness. Public clonotypes were defined as clonotypes shared by more than one individual. In TCRdb, the public reads were trimmed at Q25 with fastp and aligned with MiXCR, with productive beta chains retained. CDR3 protein sequences are deduplicated, and each keeps its most common genes and DNA. The V and J calls, along with clone size, are taken from TCRdb and not from the paper's own processing. The table for this sample lists around 320,000 distinct CDR3 sequences; 16% of them were counted only once. Jointly, the top ten make up less than 35% of the sample.

The sample's time point label is to be understood as: newly diagnosed GD, antithyroid drugs for less than 3 months. For both TCR sequencing and RNA sequencing, RNA was extracted from PBMCs in TRIzol. The diagnosis of Graves' disease followed American Thyroid Association guidelines. Recruitment of patients was carried out at an endocrinology department in Xi'an, China. Each patient gave about 8.1 milliliters of peripheral blood, collected in an EDTA anticoagulant tube. PBMCs were isolated by Ficoll Paque Plus density gradient separation without further T cell sorting. An Agilent 2100 Bioanalyzer and agarose gel were used to check RNA quality, while a NanoDrop 2000 measured RNA concentration. These data were also filed under a second study, of T cells in Graves' hyperthyroidism and ophthalmopathy. The second investigation adds: Stable Graves' hyperthyroidism was defined as no progression to ophthalmopathy during 18 months of follow-up. Hyperthyroidism patients were aged 18 to 65 years and newly diagnosed, with disease duration of less than 2 months. Exclusion was applied to patients with uncontrolled infections, other autoimmune diseases, pregnancy or lactation. Diagnoses were established on the basis of clinical symptoms, serum thyroxine and TRAb, thyroid ultrasound, and orbital computed tomography. The first round of RT-PCR for the TCR CDR3 was performed with the HTBI primer set and the Qiagen OneStep RT-PCR kit. Blood samples also contained most of the expanded thyroid clonotypes (frequency above 0.001), which suggests that blood repertoires may reflect thyroid immune responses. Ophthalmopathy was separated from stable hyperthyroidism by a 13 V-J signature model, with about 86% sensitivity and 81% to 82% specificity obtained in cross-validation and 80%/75% obtained in testing. In validation, progression to ophthalmopathy was predicted by the model with nearly 71% sensitivity and 72% to 80% specificity, a median of approximately 7.1 months before onset. TCR V-J signatures able to tell the groups apart were searched for in a discovery cohort of 100 or so patients, of whom approximately 40 had Graves' ophthalmopathy and 57 had stable Graves' hyperthyroidism. Prospective prediction of ophthalmopathy was tested in an independent validation cohort of some 20 hyperthyroidism patients and some 17 patients who later progressed to ophthalmopathy. The 100 or so discovery patients were randomly split 7:3 into training and test sets. The study also compared thyroid tissue and blood T-cell repertoires from five or six Graves' hyperthyroidism patients. After blood sampling, hyperthyroidism patients were treated with methimazole at a starting dose of 30 mg daily, and ophthalmopathy patients were treated with high-dose intravenous methylprednisolone. A second multiplex PCR round built the libraries, followed by size selection and purification. Paired-end sequencing of the libraries was performed with 100 bp reads on an Illumina HiSeq2000. Raw data were processed with SOAPnuke, discarding reads with adapters, uncalled bases, mean Phred below 15, or no exact constant-primer or identifier match. COPE v1.2.5 was used to merge the high-quality paired reads, and each unique nucleotide sequence was defined as a clonotype. Clonotypes were aligned to IMGT TRBV, TRBD and TRBJ reference segments using MiTCR v1.1. Only V-J combinations with frequency above 0.0001, covering about 99% of repertoires, were analysed. The TCS score was defined as F50 (clonal expansion) divided by E x V (chaos), with BLOSUM62-based TCRdist calculated between CDR3 peptides within each V-J. Welch's t-statistics and random forest reduced roughly 530 V-J features to roughly 13, which were used in a naive Bayes classifier (R e1071). Sample size was not statistically predetermined, and blinding of investigators to group allocation was not performed. TCR Vbeta CDR3 sequencing of around 130 peripheral blood samples (about 45 ophthalmopathy, about 80 hyperthyroidism and roughly 17 progressor patients) is reported in the paper.

This receptor was identified in a man aged 40-49 years with Graves disease. Donor details come from another sample of the same person, matched by shared clones. The sample consisted of peripheral blood mononuclear cells (PBMCs), taken at new diagnosis, from a patient treated with antithyroid drugs. Rearrangement joined TRBV7-9 to TRBJ2-2; the D region possibly corresponds to TRBD2 (5 bases align). The CDR3 reads as follows: CASSPTRPGELFF. The nucleotide sequence reads TGTGCCAGCAGCCCAACTAGGCCCGGGGAGCTGTTTTTT.